This T cell receptor (beta chain) was documented in a study of T cells in Graves' hyperthyroidism and ophthalmopathy. Clinical symptoms, serum thyroxine and TRAb, thyroid ultrasound and orbital computed tomography were used for the diagnoses. The authors took PBMCs from 10 ml fresh peripheral blood. RNA transcripts served as the template for amplifying TCR beta CDR3 regions. An initial round of RT-PCR targeting the TCR CDR3 relied on the HTBI primer set. One entry per CDR3 protein, called by TCRdb with MiXCR from the multiplex PCR reads. Of about 400,000 distinct CDR3 sequences in the sample, around a quarter were seen once. Sequencing was carried out using blood. The clonotype comes from a man aged 50 to 60 with Graves' hyperthyroidism.

CDR3 in DNA: TGTGCCAGCAATTCGCATTTACCGGGACAGGGTTCCTACGAGCAGTACTTC. Translated: CASNSHLPGQGSYEQYF. The V gene is TRBV27, the J gene TRBJ2-7; 9 bases match TRBD1. This CDR3 has 17 amino acids. CDR1 is MNHEY, CDR2 SMNVEV, per germline (reference sequence). V shed 7 bases and J 1 base; nucleotides not matched to a gene: 14.